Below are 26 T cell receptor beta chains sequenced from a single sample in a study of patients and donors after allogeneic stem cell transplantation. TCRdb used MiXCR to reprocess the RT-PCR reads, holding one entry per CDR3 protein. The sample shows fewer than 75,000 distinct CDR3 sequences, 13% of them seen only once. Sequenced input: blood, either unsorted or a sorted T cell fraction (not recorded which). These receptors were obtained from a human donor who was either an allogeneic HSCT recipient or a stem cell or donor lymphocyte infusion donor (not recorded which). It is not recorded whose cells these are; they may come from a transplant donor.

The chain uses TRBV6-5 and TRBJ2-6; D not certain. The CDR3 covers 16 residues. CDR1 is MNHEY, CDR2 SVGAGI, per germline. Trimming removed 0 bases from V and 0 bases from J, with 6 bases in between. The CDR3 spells CASSYSLYSGANVLTF. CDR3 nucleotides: TGTGCCAGCAGTTACTCGCTTTACTCTGGGGCCAACGTCCTGACTTTC.

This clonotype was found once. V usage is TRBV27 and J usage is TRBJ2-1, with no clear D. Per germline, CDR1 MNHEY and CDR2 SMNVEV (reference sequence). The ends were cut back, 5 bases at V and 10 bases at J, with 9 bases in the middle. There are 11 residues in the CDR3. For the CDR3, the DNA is TGTGCCAGCAGTGTCGCAGGAGAGCAGTTCTTC. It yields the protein CASSVAGEQFF.

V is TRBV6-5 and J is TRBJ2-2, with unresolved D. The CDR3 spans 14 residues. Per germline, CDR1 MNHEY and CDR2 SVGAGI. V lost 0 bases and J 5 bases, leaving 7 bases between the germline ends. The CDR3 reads CASSYSSGTGELFF. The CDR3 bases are TGTGCCAGCAGTTACTCATCCGGGACCGGGGAGCTGTTTTTT.

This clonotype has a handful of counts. For the CDR3, the DNA is TGTGCCAGCAGCCAGGGGACCGGGGAGCTGTTTTTT. Its protein is CASSQGTGELFF. The chain carries TRBV4-2 and TRBJ2-2; D not certain. V gave up 3 bases and J gave up 5 bases, with 4 bases separating them. The germline V gene has CDR1 LGHNA and CDR2 YNFKEQ. The CDR3 has 12 residues.

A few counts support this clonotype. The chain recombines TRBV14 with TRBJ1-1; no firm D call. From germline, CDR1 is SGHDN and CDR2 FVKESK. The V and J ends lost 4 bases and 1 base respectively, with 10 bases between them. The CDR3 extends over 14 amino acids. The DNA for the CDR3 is TGTGCCAGCAGCCGGGTTCATACGAACACTGAAGCTTTCTTT. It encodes CASSRVHTNTEAFF.

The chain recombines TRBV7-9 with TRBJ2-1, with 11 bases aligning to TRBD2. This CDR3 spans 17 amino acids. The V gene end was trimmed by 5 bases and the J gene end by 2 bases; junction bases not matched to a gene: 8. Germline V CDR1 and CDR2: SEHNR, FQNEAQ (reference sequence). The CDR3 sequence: CASSPVLAGDAYNEQFF. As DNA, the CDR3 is TGTGCCAGCAGCCCGGTACTAGCGGGAGACGCCTACAATGAGCAGTTCTTC. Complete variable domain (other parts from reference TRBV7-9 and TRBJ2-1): DTGVSQNPRHKITKRGQNVTFRCDPISEHNRLYWYRQTLGQGPEFLTYFQNEAQLEKSRLLSDRFSAERPKGSFSTLEIQRTEQGDSAMYLCASSPVLAGDAYNEQFFGPGTRLTVL.

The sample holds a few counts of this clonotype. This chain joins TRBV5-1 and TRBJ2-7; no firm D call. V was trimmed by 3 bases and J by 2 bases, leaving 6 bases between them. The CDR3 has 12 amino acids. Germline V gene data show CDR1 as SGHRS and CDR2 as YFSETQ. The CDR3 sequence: CASSSTAYEQYF. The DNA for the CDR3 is TGCGCCAGCAGCTCTACAGCCTACGAGCAGTACTTC.

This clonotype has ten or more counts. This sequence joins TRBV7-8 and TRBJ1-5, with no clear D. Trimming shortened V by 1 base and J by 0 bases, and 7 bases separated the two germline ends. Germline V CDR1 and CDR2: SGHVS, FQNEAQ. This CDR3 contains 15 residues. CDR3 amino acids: CASSLDSVSNQPQHF. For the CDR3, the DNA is TGTGCCAGCAGCTTAGATTCGGTTAGCAATCAGCCCCAGCATTTT. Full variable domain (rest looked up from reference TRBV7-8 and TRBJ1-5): GAGVSQSPRYKVAKRGQDVALRCDPISGHVSLFWYQQALGQGPEFLTYFQNEAQLDKSGLPSDRFFAERPEGSVSTLKIQRTQQEDSAVYLCASSLDSVSNQPQHFGDGTRLSIL.

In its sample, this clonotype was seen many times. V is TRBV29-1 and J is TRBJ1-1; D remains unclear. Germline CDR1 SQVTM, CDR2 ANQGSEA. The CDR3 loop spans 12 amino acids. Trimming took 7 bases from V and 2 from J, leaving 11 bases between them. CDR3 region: CSAQNANTEAFF. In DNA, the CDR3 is TGCAGCGCCCAGAATGCTAACACTGAAGCTTTCTTT.

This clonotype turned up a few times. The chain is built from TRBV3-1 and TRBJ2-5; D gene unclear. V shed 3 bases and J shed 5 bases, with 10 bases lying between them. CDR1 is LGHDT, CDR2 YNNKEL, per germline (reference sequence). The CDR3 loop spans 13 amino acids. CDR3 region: CASSHGPGETQYF. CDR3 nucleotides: TGTGCCAGCAGCCACGGACCTGGTGAGACCCAGTACTTC.

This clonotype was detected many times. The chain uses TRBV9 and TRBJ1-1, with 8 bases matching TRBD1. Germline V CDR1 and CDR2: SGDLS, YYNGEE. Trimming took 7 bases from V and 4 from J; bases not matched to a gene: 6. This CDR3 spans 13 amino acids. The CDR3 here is CASGQGSGTEAFF. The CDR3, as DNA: TGTGCCAGCGGACAGGGTTCGGGCACTGAAGCTTTCTTT.

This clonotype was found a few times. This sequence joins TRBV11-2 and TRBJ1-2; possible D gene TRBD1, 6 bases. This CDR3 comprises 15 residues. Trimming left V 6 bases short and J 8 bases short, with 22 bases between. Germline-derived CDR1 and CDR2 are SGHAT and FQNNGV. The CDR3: CASSTKRGKGGGYTF. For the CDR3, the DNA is TGTGCCAGCAGTACAAAAAGGGGGAAAGGCGGAGGCTACACCTTC.

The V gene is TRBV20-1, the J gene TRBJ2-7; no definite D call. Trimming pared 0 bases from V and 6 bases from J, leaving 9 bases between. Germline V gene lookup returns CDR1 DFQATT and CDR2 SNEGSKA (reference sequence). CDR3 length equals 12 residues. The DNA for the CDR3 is TGCAGTGCTAGAGATCGTCGAGGCGAGCAGTACTTC. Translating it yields CSARDRRGEQYF.

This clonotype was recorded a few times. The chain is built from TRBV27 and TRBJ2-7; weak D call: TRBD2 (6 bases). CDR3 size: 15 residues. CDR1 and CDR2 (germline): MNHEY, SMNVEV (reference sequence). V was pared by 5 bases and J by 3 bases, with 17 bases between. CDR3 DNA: TGTGCCAGCAGTCCCCGGAGGGGAGAGCTCTACGAGCAGTACTTC. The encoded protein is CASSPRRGELYEQYF.

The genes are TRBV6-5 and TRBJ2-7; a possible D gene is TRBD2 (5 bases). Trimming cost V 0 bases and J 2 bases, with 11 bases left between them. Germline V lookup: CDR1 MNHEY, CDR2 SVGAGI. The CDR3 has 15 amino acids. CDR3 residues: CASSYSREYPYEQYF. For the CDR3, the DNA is TGTGCCAGCAGTTACTCGAGGGAGTACCCCTACGAGCAGTACTTC.

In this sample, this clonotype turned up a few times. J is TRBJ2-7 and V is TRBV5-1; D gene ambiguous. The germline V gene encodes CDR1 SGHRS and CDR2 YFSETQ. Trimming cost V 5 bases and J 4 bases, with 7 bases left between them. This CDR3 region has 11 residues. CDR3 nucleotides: TGCGCCAGCAGGCTCGATTACGAGCAGTACTTC. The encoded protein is CASRLDYEQYF.

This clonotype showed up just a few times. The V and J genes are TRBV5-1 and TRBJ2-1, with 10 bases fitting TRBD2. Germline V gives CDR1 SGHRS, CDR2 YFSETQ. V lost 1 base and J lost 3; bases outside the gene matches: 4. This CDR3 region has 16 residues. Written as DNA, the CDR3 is TGCGCCAGCAGCTTGAGTAGCGGGAGGCTCTACAATGAGCAGTTCTTC. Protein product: CASSLSSGRLYNEQFF.

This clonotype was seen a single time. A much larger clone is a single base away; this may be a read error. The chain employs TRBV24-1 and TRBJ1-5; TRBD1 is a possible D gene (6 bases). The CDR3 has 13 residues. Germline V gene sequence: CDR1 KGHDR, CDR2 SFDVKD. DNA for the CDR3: TGTGCCACCCAACACAGGGTCGGCCAGCACCAGCATTTT. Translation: CATQHRVGQHQHF.

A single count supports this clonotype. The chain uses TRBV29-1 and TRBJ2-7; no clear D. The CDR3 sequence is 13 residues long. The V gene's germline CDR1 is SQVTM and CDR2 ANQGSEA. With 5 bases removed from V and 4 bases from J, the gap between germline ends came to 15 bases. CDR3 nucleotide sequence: TGCAGCGTTTACCTGACAATAGGGTACGAGCAGTACTTC. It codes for CSVYLTIGYEQYF.

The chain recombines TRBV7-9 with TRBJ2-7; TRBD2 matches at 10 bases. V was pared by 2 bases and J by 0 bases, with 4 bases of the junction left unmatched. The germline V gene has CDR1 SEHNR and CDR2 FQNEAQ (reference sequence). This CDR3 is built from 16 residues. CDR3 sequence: CASSLQAGGPSYEQYF. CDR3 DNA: TGTGCCAGCAGCTTACAAGCGGGAGGGCCCTCCTACGAGCAGTACTTC.

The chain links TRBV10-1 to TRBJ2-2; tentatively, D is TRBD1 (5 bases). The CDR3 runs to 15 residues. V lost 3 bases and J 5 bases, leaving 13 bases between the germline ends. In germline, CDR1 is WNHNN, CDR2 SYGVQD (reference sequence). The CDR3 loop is CASSEPRVRTGELFF. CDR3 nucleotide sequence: TGCGCCAGCAGTGAACCCAGGGTTCGAACCGGGGAGCTGTTTTTT.

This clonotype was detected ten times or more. The CDR3 spells CASSIGQGGNQPQHF. CDR3 DNA sequence: TGTGCCAGCAGCATCGGACAGGGTGGGAATCAGCCCCAGCATTTT. The chain employs TRBV6-5 and TRBJ1-5, with 8 bases that match TRBD1. The CDR3 has 15 residues. From germline, CDR1 is MNHEY and CDR2 SVGAGI. With 6 bases clipped from V and 4 bases from J, the junction kept 8 bases outside the gene matches.

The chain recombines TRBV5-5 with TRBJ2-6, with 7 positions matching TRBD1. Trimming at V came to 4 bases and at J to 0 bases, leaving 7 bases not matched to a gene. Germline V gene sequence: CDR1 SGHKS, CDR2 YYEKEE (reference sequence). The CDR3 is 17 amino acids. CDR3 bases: TGTGCCAGCAGCGTTGACAGGGCCTCCTCTGGGGCCAACGTCCTGACTTTC. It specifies CASSVDRASSGANVLTF.

The CDR3 loop reads CASTMGTANEKLFF. The CDR3 coding sequence is TGTGCCAGCACTATGGGGACGGCGAATGAAAAACTGTTTTTT. The rearrangement links TRBV6-6 to TRBJ1-4; possible D gene TRBD1, 5 bases. Germline CDR1 MNHNY, CDR2 SVGAGI (reference sequence). V lost 7 bases and J lost 5, with 14 bases in between. The CDR3 length is 14 residues.

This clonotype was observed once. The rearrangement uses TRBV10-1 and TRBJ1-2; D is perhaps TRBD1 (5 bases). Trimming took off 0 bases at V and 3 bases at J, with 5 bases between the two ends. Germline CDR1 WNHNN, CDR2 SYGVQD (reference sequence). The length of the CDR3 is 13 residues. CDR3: CASSESGDYGYTF. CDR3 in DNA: TGCGCCAGCAGTGAGTCAGGGGACTATGGCTACACCTTC.

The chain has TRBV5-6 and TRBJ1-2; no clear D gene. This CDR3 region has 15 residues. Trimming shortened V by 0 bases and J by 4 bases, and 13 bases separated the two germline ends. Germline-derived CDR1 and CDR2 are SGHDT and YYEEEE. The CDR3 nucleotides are TGTGCCAGCAGCTTGGAACCGCCAGCCACCTATGGCTACACCTTC. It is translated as CASSLEPPATYGYTF.